The rows below give T cell receptor beta chains drawn from one sample of a study of T cells in localized non-small cell lung cancer. Some clones are missing from TCRdb's copy, which holds only in-frame ones; the method was immunoSEQ multiplex PCR. The table records roughly 20,000 clones, approximately 88% of them present only once. This specimen consisted of peripheral blood, obtained before any cancer treatment. These receptors were taken from a man between 35 and 75 years old with stage I lung adenocarcinoma. CDR3s include the opening cysteine and the closing phenylalanine or tryptophan. The D gene is left open where the match is weak. Clone size appears in some rows only: once, few, many, or a class for an expanded clone.

d_call: TRBD1
j_call: TRBJ1-3
clone_size: -
v_call: TRBV11-2
cdr3_nt: TGTGCCAGCAGCTGGGGGACAGAGTCTGGAAACACCATATATTTT
cdr3_aa: CASSWGTESGNTIYF

d_call: -
j_call: TRBJ2-3
clone_size: -
v_call: TRBV5-1
cdr3_nt: TGCGCCAGCAGCGCAGAGCGGTCAGATACGCAGTATTTT
cdr3_aa: CASSAERSDTQYF

d_call: -
j_call: TRBJ1-2
clone_size: -
v_call: TRBV4-1
cdr3_nt: TGCGCCAGCAGCCAGGTCACAGGACGTTATGGCTACACCTTC
cdr3_aa: CASSQVTGRYGYTF

d_call: TRBD1
j_call: TRBJ1-2
clone_size: -
v_call: TRBV6-6
cdr3_nt: TGTGCCAGCAGTTACTATGACAGGGGGTTCTATGGCTACACCTTC
cdr3_aa: CASSYYDRGFYGYTF

d_call: -
j_call: TRBJ1-6
clone_size: -
v_call: TRBV5-6
cdr3_nt: TGTGCCAGCAGCTATGGCAGGGATTCACCCCTCCACTTT
cdr3_aa: CASSYGRDSPLHF

d_call: -
j_call: TRBJ1-2
clone_size: -
v_call: TRBV28
cdr3_nt: TGTGCCAGCAGCCGGGGAATCTATGGCTACACCTTC
cdr3_aa: CASSRGIYGYTF

d_call: -
j_call: TRBJ2-7
clone_size: -
v_call: TRBV5-4
cdr3_nt: TGTGCCAGCAGCTTGGGCGGCGTCTACGAGCAGTACTTC
cdr3_aa: CASSLGGVYEQYF

d_call: TRBD2
j_call: TRBJ2-3
clone_size: -
v_call: TRBV4-1
cdr3_nt: TGCGCCAGCAGCCCCCAACCGGGACTAGCAGTAGATACGCAGTATTTT
cdr3_aa: CASSPQPGLAVDTQYF

d_call: -
j_call: TRBJ2-7
clone_size: -
v_call: TRBV19
cdr3_nt: TGTGCCACCGCAGGGGCCCACGAGCAGTACTTC
cdr3_aa: CATAGAHEQYF

d_call: TRBD1
j_call: TRBJ2-1
clone_size: few
v_call: TRBV7-9
cdr3_nt: TGTGCCAGCAGCTTTGGGACAGGGAGCTCCTACAATGAGCAGTTCTTC
cdr3_aa: CASSFGTGSSYNEQFF